Following are 14 T cell receptor beta chains from one sample sequenced in a study of T cell responses to AZD1222 COVID-19 vaccine. The assay was immunoSEQ multiplex PCR, and TCRdb's table has in-frame clones only and misses some. The data show roughly 85,000 clones, approximately 86% seen once. Sequencing was performed on peripheral blood, taken on day 0 of MenACWY control vaccination. The receptors shown here come from an adult in good health.

The V gene is TRBV3-1 (or the pseudogene TRBV3-2), the J gene TRBJ1-2, with D possibly TRBD1 on 5 matching bases. Trimming removed 4 bases at V and 7 bases at J, with 16 bases between. Germline V lookup: CDR1 LGHDT, CDR2 YNNKEL (reference sequence). The CDR3 runs 14 residues. In nucleotides, the CDR3 is TGTGCCAGCAGCCCTCGGGACGCTCCTCGTGGCTACACCTTC. Protein sequence: CASSPRDAPRGYTF.

This sequence joins TRBV5-8 and TRBJ2-7, with D uncertain. V lost 3 bases and J 5 bases, leaving 6 bases between the germline ends. The CDR3 runs to 11 residues. Germline V lookup: CDR1 SGHTS, CDR2 YDEGEE. CDR3 coding DNA: TGTGCCAGCAGCTCTCCTAACGAGCAGTACTTC. Its translation is CASSSPNEQYF.

The V and J genes are TRBV11-1 and TRBJ1-1; a weak D match, TRBD1 (6 bases). CDR1 and CDR2 (germline): SGHAT, FQDESV (reference sequence). CDR3 length: 12 amino acids. Trimming left V 4 bases short and J 8 bases short, with 11 bases between. The DNA for the CDR3 is TGTGCCAGCAGCTCGGACAGAGCCGAAGCTTTCTTT. This encodes CASSSDRAEAFF.

This rearrangement joins TRBV7-9 to TRBJ2-1; no reliable D call. Germline V gene sequence: CDR1 SEHNR, CDR2 FQNEAQ (reference sequence). The CDR3 has 14 residues. V shed 1 base and J shed 6 bases, with 10 bases lying between them. Written as DNA, the CDR3 is TGTGCCAGCAGCTTAGACGGAGCCTCCAATGAGCAGTTCTTC. Encoded protein: CASSLDGASNEQFF.

The chain combines TRBV6-1 with TRBJ2-3; TRBD2 matches 10 bases. Germline trimming cut 0 bases from V and 4 bases from J; bases unmatched to any gene: 1. The germline gives CDR1 MNHNS, CDR2 SASEGT. The CDR3 runs to 15 residues. CDR3 in amino acids: CASSEASGGPDTQYF. CDR3 bases: TGTGCCAGCAGTGAAGCTAGCGGGGGGCCAGATACGCAGTATTTT.

The DNA for the CDR3 is TGTGCCAGCAGTAACACAAATAGCAATCAGCCCCAGCATTTT. This translates into CASSNTNSNQPQHF. The J gene is TRBJ1-5, the V gene TRBV2; D is undetermined. Deletions cut 5 bases from V and 0 bases from J, with 8 bases between. This CDR3 has 14 residues. Germline V CDR1 and CDR2: SNHLY, FYNNEI.

The chain employs TRBV3-1 (or the pseudogene TRBV3-2) and TRBJ1-1; 8 bases map to TRBD1. The CDR3 contains 15 residues. The V segment lost 6 bases and the J segment 6 bases; nucleotides outside the gene matches: 12. The germline gives CDR1 LGHDT, CDR2 YNNKEL (reference sequence). The CDR3 spells CASSRGEGRGPEAFF. Here the CDR3 DNA reads TGTGCCAGCAGTCGGGGAGAGGGCAGGGGGCCTGAAGCTTTCTTT.

The chain has TRBV15 and TRBJ1-5; 7 bases are a match to TRBD1. CDR1 and CDR2 (germline): LNHNV, YYDKDF (reference sequence). This CDR3 region has 15 residues. Unmatched junction bases numbered 6, after V lost 2 bases and J lost 5 bases. This CDR3 is CATSRRQGEDQPQHF. DNA for the CDR3: TGTGCCACCAGCAGAAGGCAGGGGGAAGATCAGCCCCAGCATTTT.

The chain is built from TRBV5-1 and TRBJ1-1; D is undetermined. The CDR3 extends over 14 amino acids. The germline V gene encodes CDR1 SGHRS and CDR2 YFSETQ. Trimming removed 2 bases at V and 3 bases at J, with 11 bases between. The CDR3 DNA is TGCGCCAGCAGCTTCACAGAGCGGCACACTGAAGCTTTCTTT. Residues: CASSFTERHTEAFF.

This chain links TRBV9 with TRBJ2-7, with a tentative D call TRBD1 (5 bases). V gave up 0 bases and J gave up 6 bases, with 13 bases separating them. The CDR3 contains 14 residues. Germline CDR1 and CDR2: SGDLS and YYNGEE. CDR3 DNA: TGTGCCAGCAGCGTAGCTACTCAGGGCAGCGAGCAGTACTTC. Amino acids: CASSVATQGSEQYF.

The V and J genes are TRBV21-1 and TRBJ1-6; TRBD1 is the table's D call and was not checked against the DNA. TRBV21-1 is a pseudogene. This CDR3 has 18 amino acids. The chain's CDR3 is CASSSEKDRGGENSPLHF. The CDR3 DNA reads TGTGCCAGCAGCTCGGAGAAAGACAGGGGGGGAGAAAATTCACCCCTCCACTTT.

J is TRBJ2-5 and V is TRBV10-3; D unresolved. V lost 0 bases to trimming and J lost 3 bases, with 11 bases between them. Germline loops: CDR1 ENHRY, CDR2 SYGVKD. There are 15 residues in the CDR3. CDR3 sequence: CAISESIGKKETQYF. The CDR3 DNA is TGTGCCATCAGTGAGTCGATTGGCAAAAAAGAGACCCAGTACTTC.

The rearrangement joins TRBV5-6 to TRBJ1-1; TRBD1 is a possible D gene (6 bases). Deletions cut 1 base from V and 6 bases from J, with 10 bases between. The CDR3 runs 13 residues. CDR1 and CDR2 from the germline V gene are SGHDT and YYEEEE. CDR3 coding DNA: TGTGCCAGCAGCTTGTTGGGGGGCCCTGAAGCTTTCTTT. Translating gives CASSLLGGPEAFF.

The chain uses TRBV13 and TRBJ1-2, with 8 bases identical to TRBD1. The CDR3 loop spans 15 amino acids. The trim removed 5 bases at V and 1 base at J, leaving 6 bases unmatched. CDR1 and CDR2 (germline): PRHDT, FYEKMQ (reference sequence). The CDR3 region has the DNA TGTGCCAGCAGCCTCCGGGACAGGAGTAACTATGGCTACACCTTC. This codes for CASSLRDRSNYGYTF.